This T cell receptor beta chain is drawn from a study of shared clonotypes between healthy human individuals. Background on the study: Each donor's CD4 naive and CD4 memory cells filled three plates apiece, CD8 naive two, and CD8 memory one. Study results and limitations: The sharing of 4.5% to 6.5% of naive CD4 clonotypes was seen across several donors.

On this clone itself: Its antigen is unidentified.

The study enrolled healthy HIV-negative adults without recent acute infections or vaccinations as donors. The CDR3 loop spans 16 amino acids. V was cut by 3 bases and J by 0 bases, with 12 bases left in between. CDR1 is LNHDA, CDR2 SQIVND, per germline (reference sequence). In the source study's methods: As immunoSEQ supplied junction-only sequences (without quality scores), filtering differed. Produced via immunoSEQ multiplex PCR; TCRdb's table is partial and in-frame only. V and J calls and clone size are given by that table; D and trimming were obtained from the DNA. The table includes roughly 1,500,000 clones, 95% to 99% detected once.

V usage is TRBV19 and J usage is TRBJ1-5; D gene uncertain. This receptor was taken from a man aged 30 to 45 in good health. Sample: naive CD4+ T cells sorted from blood. The subset was: CD45RA+ positively selected. CDR3 DNA sequence: TGTGCCAGTAGTATGATCGACCATAATAGCAATCAGCCCCAGCATTTT. It translates to CASSMIDHNSNQPQHF.